This T cell receptor beta chain emerged from a study of T-cell reconstitution after alpha-beta-depleted transplantation in children. In this sample, this clonotype turned up many times. For TCRbeta, the library was prepared with unique molecular identifiers. TCRdb redid the calling of the PCR reads with MiXCR, one entry per CDR3 protein. This sample has 120,000 or so distinct CDR3 sequences, with approximately 10% found just once. CDR3 length: 13 amino acids. Trimming cost V 10 bases and J 11 bases; bases outside gene matches: 8. Looked up from germline, CDR1 is ENHRY and CDR2 is SYGVKD. The genes are TRBV10-3 and TRBJ2-3, with 14 bases fitting TRBD2. The receptor was isolated from a human donor who donated a stem cell graft to a child with acute lymphoblastic leukemia. Sequencing was performed on PBMCs from the stem cell graft donor, taken from the stem cell graft. CDR3 region: CATGSGLAGEQYF. The CDR3 DNA reads TGTGCCACCGGCTCGGGACTAGCGGGGGAGCAGTATTTT.